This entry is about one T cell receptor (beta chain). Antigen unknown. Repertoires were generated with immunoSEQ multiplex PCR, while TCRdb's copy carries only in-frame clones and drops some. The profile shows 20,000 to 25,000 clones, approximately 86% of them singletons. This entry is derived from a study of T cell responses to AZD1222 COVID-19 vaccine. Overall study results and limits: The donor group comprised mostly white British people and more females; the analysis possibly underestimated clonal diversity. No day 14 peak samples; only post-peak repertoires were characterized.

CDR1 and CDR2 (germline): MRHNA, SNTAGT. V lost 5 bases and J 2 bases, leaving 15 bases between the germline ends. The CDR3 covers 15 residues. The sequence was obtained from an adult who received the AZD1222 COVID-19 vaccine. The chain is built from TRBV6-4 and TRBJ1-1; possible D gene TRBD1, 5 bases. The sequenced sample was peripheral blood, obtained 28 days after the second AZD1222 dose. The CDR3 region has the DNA TGTGCCAGCAGTCTGGAGCCGGGACTCAACACTGAAGCTTTCTTT. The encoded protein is CASSLEPGLNTEAFF.